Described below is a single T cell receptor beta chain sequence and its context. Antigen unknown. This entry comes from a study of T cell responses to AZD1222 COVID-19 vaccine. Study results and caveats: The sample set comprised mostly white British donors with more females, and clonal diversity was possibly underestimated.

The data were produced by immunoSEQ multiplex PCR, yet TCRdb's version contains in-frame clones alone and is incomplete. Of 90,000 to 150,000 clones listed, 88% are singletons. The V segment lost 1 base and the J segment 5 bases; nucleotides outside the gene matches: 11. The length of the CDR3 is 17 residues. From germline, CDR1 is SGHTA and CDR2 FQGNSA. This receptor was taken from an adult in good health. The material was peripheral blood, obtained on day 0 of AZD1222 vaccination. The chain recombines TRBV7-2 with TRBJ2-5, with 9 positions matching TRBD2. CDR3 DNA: TGTGCCAGCAGCTTAGGACGGCGGCGGGGGGGCGCGGAGACCCAGTACTTC. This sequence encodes CASSLGRRRGGAETQYF. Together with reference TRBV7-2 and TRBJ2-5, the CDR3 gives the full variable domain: GAGVSQSPSNKVTEKGKDVELRCDPISGHTALYWYRQSLGQGLEFLIYFQGNSAPDKSGLPSDRFSAERTGGSVSTLTIQRTQQEDSAVYLCASSLGRRRGGAETQYFGPGTRLLVL.